The 2 T cell receptor beta chains below were found in one sample sequenced in a study of technical replicates of blood from a handful of donors. Using immunoSEQ multiplex PCR, the repertoire was profiled, and TCRdb retains in-frame clones only, with some absent. Among over 75,000 clones listed, approximately 97% were seen once. Sequencing input: T cells isolated from PBMCs. The receptors here all came from a human donor in good health.

The table lists this clone with a count of one. A junction end diverges from the germline sequence, so it may reflect a read error. The chain has TRBV15 and TRBJ2-7; 10 bases agree with TRBD1. Germline V gives CDR1 LNHNV, CDR2 YYDKDF (reference sequence). The CDR3 covers 13 residues. CDR3 sequence reads: CATSRDWTGGPQF. CDR3 nucleotides: TGTGCCACCAGCAGAGACTGGACAGGGGGACCACAGTTC.

This sequence joins TRBV5-1 and TRBJ2-7; 11 nucleotides align to TRBD1. Germline V CDR1 and CDR2: SGHRS, YFSETQ. The CDR3 has 14 residues. V lost 1 base and J lost 6; bases outside the gene matches: 3. The CDR3 loop is CASSLRTGGGEQYF. CDR3 DNA sequence: TGCGCCAGCAGCTTGAGGACAGGGGGCGGCGAGCAGTACTTC.